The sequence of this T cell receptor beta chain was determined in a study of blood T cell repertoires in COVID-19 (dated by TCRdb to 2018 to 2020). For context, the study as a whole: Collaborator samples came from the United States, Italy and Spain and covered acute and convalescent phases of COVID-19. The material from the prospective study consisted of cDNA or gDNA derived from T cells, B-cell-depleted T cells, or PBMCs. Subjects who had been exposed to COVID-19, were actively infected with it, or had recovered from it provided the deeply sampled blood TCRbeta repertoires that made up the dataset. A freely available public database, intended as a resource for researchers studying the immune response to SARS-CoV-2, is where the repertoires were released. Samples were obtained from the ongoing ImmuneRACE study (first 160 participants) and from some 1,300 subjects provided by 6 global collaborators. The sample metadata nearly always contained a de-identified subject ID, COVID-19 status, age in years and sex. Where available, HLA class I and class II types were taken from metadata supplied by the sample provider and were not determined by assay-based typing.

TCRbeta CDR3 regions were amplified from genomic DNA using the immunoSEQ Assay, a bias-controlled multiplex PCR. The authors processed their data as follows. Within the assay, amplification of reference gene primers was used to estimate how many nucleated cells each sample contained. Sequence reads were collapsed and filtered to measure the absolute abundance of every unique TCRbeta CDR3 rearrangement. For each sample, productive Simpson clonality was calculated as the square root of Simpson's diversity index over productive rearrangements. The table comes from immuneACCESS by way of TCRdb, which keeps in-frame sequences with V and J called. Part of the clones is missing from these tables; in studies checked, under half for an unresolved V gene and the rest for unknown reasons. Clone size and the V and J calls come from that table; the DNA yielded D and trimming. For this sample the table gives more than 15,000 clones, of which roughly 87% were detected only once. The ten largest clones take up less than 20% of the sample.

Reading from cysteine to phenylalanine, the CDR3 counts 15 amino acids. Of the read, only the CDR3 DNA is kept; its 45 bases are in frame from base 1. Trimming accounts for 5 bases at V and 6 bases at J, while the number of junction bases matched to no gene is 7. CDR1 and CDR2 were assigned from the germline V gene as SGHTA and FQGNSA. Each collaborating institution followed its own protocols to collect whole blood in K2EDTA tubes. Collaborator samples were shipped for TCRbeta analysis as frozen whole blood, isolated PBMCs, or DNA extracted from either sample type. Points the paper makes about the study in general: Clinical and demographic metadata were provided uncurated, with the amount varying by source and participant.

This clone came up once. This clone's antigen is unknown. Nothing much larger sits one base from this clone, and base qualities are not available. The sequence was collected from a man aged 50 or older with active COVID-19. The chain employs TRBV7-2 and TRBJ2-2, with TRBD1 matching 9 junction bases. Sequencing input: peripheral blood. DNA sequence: TGTGCCAGCAGCCCGGACAGGGGAAGGGCCGGGGAGCTGTTTTTT. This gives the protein CASSPDRGRAGELFF.